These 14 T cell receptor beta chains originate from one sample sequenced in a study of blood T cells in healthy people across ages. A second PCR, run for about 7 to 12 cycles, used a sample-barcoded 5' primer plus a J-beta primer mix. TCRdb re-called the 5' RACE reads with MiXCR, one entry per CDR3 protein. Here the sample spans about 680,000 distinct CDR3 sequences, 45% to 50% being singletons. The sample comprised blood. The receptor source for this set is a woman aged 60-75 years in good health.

The CDR3: CASSLEGASETQYF. The DNA for the CDR3 is TGCGCCAGCAGCTTGGAAGGAGCGAGTGAGACCCAGTACTTC. V and J are TRBV5-1 and TRBJ2-5; D is ambiguous. This CDR3 contains 14 residues. Per germline, CDR1 SGHRS and CDR2 YFSETQ. V lost 0 bases and J lost 5, with 11 bases in between.

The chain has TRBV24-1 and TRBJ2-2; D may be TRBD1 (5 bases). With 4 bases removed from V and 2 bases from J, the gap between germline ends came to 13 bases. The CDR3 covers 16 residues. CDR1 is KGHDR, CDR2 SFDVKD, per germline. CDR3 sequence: CATSDLGLFNTGELFF. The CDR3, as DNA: TGTGCCACCAGTGACTTGGGGCTCTTTAACACCGGGGAGCTGTTTTTT.

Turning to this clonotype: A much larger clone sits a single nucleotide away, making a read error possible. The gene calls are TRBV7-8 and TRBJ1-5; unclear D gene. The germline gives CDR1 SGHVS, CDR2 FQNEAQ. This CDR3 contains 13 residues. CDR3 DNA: TGTGCCGGCAGCTTATCCGGGAATCAGCCCCAGCATTTT. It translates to CAGSLSGNQPQHF.

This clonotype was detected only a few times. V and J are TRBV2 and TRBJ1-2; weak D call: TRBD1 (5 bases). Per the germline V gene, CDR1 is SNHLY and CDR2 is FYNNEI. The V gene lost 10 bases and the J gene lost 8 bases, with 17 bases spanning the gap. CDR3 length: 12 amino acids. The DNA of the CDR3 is TGTGCCAATAGGGGCCAAGGTTGCGGCTACACCTTC. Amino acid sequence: CANRGQGCGYTF.

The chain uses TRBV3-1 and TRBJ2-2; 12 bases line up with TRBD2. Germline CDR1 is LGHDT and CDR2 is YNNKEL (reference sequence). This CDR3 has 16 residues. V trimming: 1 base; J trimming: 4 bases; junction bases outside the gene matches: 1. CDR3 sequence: CASSQGLAGVTGELFF. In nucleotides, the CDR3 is TGTGCCAGCAGCCAAGGACTAGCGGGAGTCACCGGGGAGCTGTTTTTT.

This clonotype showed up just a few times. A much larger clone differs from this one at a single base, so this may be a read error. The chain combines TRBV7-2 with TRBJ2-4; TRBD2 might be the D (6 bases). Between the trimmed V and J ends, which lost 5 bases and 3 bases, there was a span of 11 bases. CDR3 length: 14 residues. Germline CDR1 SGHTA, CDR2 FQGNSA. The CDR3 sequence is CASSDKGLKNIQYF. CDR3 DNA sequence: TGTGCCAGCAGCGATAAGGGACTCAAAAACATTCAGTACTTC.

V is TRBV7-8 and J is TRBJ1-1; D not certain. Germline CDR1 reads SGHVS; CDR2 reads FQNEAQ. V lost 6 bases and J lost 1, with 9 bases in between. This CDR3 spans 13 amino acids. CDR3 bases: TGTGCCAGCAGTCGAGAGGAGAACACTGAAGCTTTCTTT. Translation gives CASSREENTEAFF.

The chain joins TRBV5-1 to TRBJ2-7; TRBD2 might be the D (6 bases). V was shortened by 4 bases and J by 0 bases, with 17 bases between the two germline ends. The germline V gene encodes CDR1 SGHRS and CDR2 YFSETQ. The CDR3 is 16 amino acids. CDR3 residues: CASSMGLSLISYEQYF. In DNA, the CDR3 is TGCGCCAGCAGCATGGGACTTTCTCTAATCTCCTACGAGCAGTACTTC.

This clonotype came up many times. CDR3 DNA: TGTGCCAGCAGCCGGGACGACCACAATGAGCAGTTCTTC. This translates into CASSRDDHNEQFF. V and J are TRBV6-5 and TRBJ2-1, with D perhaps matching TRBD1 or TRBD2 (5 bases each). Trimming took off 6 bases at V and 5 bases at J, with 11 bases between the two ends. This CDR3 has 13 amino acids. CDR1 and CDR2 (germline): MNHEY, SVGAGI.

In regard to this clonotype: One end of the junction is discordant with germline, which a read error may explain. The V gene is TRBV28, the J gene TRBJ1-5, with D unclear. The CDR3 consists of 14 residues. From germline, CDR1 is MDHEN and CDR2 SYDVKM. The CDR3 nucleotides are TGTGCCAGCAGTTCCTGGACCGGCAACCAGCCCCAGCATTTT. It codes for CASSSWTGNQPQHF.

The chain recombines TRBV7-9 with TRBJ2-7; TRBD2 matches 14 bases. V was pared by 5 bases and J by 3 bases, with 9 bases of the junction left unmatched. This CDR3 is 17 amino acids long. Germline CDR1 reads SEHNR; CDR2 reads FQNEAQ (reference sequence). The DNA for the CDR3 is TGTGCCAGCAGCCAGCCCGGACTAGCGGGAGGATACTACGAGCAGTACTTC. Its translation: CASSQPGLAGGYYEQYF.

CDR3 in amino acids: CASSAPGLGHEQYF. CDR3 sequence (DNA): TGTGCCAGCAGCGCCCCCGGCCTAGGGCACGAGCAGTACTTC. V and J are TRBV9 and TRBJ2-7; D gene uncertain. V was trimmed by 3 bases and J by 5 bases, leaving 15 bases between them. Germline lookup yields CDR1 SGDLS and CDR2 YYNGEE. The CDR3 covers 14 residues.

CDR3 bases: TGTGCCAGCAGCTTAGCTCCGGACAGGGGAGCCTACGAGCAGTACTTC. As protein: CASSLAPDRGAYEQYF. This sequence joins TRBV11-2 and TRBJ2-7; TRBD1 matches 9 bases. CDR3 size: 16 residues. Germline V gene data show CDR1 as SGHAT and CDR2 as FQNNGV. The trim removed 1 base at V and 2 bases at J, leaving 6 bases unmatched.

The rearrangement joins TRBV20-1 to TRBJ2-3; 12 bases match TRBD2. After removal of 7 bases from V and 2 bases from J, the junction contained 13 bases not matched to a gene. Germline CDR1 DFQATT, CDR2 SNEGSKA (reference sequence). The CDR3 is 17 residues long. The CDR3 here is CSVAHNRLAGDTDTQYF. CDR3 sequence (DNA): TGCAGTGTAGCGCACAACCGACTAGCGGGAGACACAGATACGCAGTATTTT.